This entry describes one TCR beta chain. What it recognizes is unknown. This sample was taken from a study of monozygotic twins with inflammatory bowel disease. Study conclusions and caveats: Relative to healthy twins, IBD patients had fewer clonotypes in common with others, a gap that was especially apparent with disease activity. The inverse Simpson measure of TCRbeta diversity was lower in IBD patients than in healthy co-twins.

TCRdb reworked the 5' RACE reads into one entry per CDR3 protein, no DNA. The sample data list approximately 150,000 distinct CDR3 sequences. Germline assignment: CDR1 SGHRS and CDR2 YFSETQ. The CDR3 is 12 amino acids. The rearrangement uses TRBV5-1 and TRBJ2-3. The sequence was obtained from a human donor with ulcerative colitis or Crohn's disease, or a healthy co-twin of an affected twin (not recorded which). The sample comprised blood. The CDR3 sequence is CASSGGTDTQYF.